The 31 T cell receptor beta chains given below trace back to one sample, sequenced in a study of cytomegalovirus exposure and HLA in healthy donors. The PCR ran on 60 Vbeta and 13 Jbeta primers. Assay used: immunoSEQ multiplex PCR; TCRdb lists only in-frame clones, some missing. The data contain about 250,000 clones, 80% to 95% of them seen just once; the ten biggest clones take up around 1.7%. The source material was PBMCs. All receptors derive from a girl aged 2 to 9 in good health and CMV-seronegative.

The chain uses TRBV29-1 and TRBJ2-4, with D maybe TRBD2 (6 bases). The CDR3 extends over 14 amino acids. Trimming stripped 2 bases from V and 6 bases from J, with 14 bases between. Germline V gene lookup returns CDR1 SQVTM and CDR2 ANQGSEA. CDR3 coding DNA: TGCAGCGTTGAATTGTCGGGAGTCGTAAACATTCAGTACTTC. Its translation: CSVELSGVVNIQYF.

DNA for the CDR3: TGTGCCAGCAGTAGACAGGGAGTCAATCAGCCCCAGCATTTT. As protein: CASSRQGVNQPQHF. The rearrangement uses TRBV6-5 and TRBJ1-5, with 7 nucleotides matching TRBD1. This CDR3 spans 14 amino acids. The V gene's germline CDR1 is MNHEY and CDR2 SVGAGI. Trimming removed 5 bases from V and 3 bases from J; junction bases left unmatched: 4.

The chain carries TRBV7-3 and TRBJ2-1; no reliable D call. Germline CDR1 SGHTA, CDR2 FQGTGA. The CDR3 length is 17 residues. The V end lost 2 bases, the J end lost 4 bases, and 18 bases lay between the germline ends. The CDR3 DNA sequence: TGTGCCAGCAGCTTACATTCGCGAACAGTGCAGTACAATGAGCAGTTCTTC. It codes for CASSLHSRTVQYNEQFF. Filled out from reference TRBV7-3 and TRBJ2-1, the complete variable domain reads GAGVSQTPSNKVTEKGKYVELRCDPISGHTALYWYRQSLGQGPEFLIYFQGTGAADDSGLPNDRFFAVRPEGSVSTLKIQRTERGDSAVYLCASSLHSRTVQYNEQFFGPGTRLTVL.

This chain joins TRBV9 and TRBJ2-7; a weak D match, TRBD2 (6 bases). Germline CDR1 is SGDLS and CDR2 is YYNGEE. This CDR3 is 15 amino acids long. The V gene lost 3 bases and the J gene lost 2 bases, with 15 bases spanning the gap. CDR3 sequence: CASSASWGVPYEQYF. The CDR3 DNA follows: TGTGCCAGCAGCGCCTCCTGGGGGGTACCCTACGAGCAGTACTTC.

The chain employs TRBV18 and TRBJ2-6, with D possibly TRBD1 on 6 matching bases. Germline V gene data show CDR1 as KGHSH and CDR2 as LQKENI. The length of the CDR3 is 17 residues. V was cut by 3 bases and J by 0 bases, with 12 bases left in between. The CDR3 sequence: CASSPWDKSSGANVLTF. CDR3 sequence (DNA): TGTGCCAGCTCACCTTGGGACAAGTCCTCTGGGGCCAACGTCCTGACTTTC.

The chain is built from TRBV2 and TRBJ2-1; 8 nucleotides agree with TRBD2. Germline V gives CDR1 SNHLY, CDR2 FYNNEI. The V segment lost 5 bases and the J segment 9 bases; nucleotides outside the gene matches: 6. The CDR3 covers 13 residues. The chain's CDR3 is CASSSGGVLEQFF. CDR3 bases: TGTGCCAGCAGTAGCGGGGGCGTACTTGAGCAGTTCTTC.

The CDR3 protein is CASSETGGIEKLFF. Written as DNA, the CDR3 is TGTGCCAGCAGCGAGACAGGGGGCATCGAAAAACTGTTTTTT. The chain carries TRBV5-6 and TRBJ1-4; TRBD1 aligns across 10 bases. The CDR3 is 14 residues long. The germline V gene encodes CDR1 SGHDT and CDR2 YYEEEE. V shed 4 bases, J shed 8 bases, and the junction held 5 bases outside the gene matches.

This rearrangement joins TRBV9 to TRBJ1-3; 7 bases fit TRBD1. The V gene's germline CDR1 is SGDLS and CDR2 YYNGEE. This CDR3 has 15 residues. The trim removed 4 bases at V and 4 bases at J, leaving 8 bases unmatched. This CDR3 reads CASSPMGTVGNTIYF. As DNA, the CDR3 is TGTGCCAGCAGCCCGATGGGGACAGTCGGAAACACCATATATTTT.

This rearrangement joins TRBV14 to TRBJ2-5; D is uncertain. Trimming took off 3 bases at V and 5 bases at J, with 4 bases between the two ends. CDR1 is SGHDN and CDR2 is FVKESK in the germline V gene. The CDR3 runs to 11 residues. The CDR3 region has the DNA TGTGCCAGCAGCCATTCGGAGACCCAGTACTTC. Its translation is CASSHSETQYF.

A single count supports this clone. The V call is TRBV5-1, the J call TRBJ2-5, with 14 bases identical to TRBD2. The DNA end favors TRBJ2-7, so the J call may be wrong. The germline V gene encodes CDR1 SGHRS and CDR2 YFSETQ. The CDR3 length is 16 residues. CDR3 protein: CASSPGLAGEPYEQYF. The CDR3 nucleotides are TGCGCCAGCAGCCCGGGACTAGCGGGAGAACCCTACGAGCAGTACTTC.

The chain carries TRBV6-4 and TRBJ2-2; the D gene is possibly TRBD1 (5 bases). Germline V lookup: CDR1 MRHNA, CDR2 SNTAGT. V shed 6 bases and J shed 5 bases, with 13 bases lying between them. CDR3 length equals 14 residues. The CDR3 bases are TGTGCCAGCAGGGATCAGGGTCATACCGGGGAGCTGTTTTTT. It is translated as CASRDQGHTGELFF.

The chain combines TRBV13 with TRBJ2-5; 10 bases agree with TRBD2. The CDR3 extends over 15 amino acids. V shed 3 bases and J 5 bases; nucleotides not matched to a gene: 6. Looked up from germline, CDR1 is PRHDT and CDR2 is FYEKMQ (reference sequence). The CDR3 region is CASSFGAGGQETQYF. The CDR3 nucleotides read TGTGCCAGCAGCTTCGGAGCGGGGGGGCAGGAGACCCAGTACTTC.

The chain links TRBV19 to TRBJ2-1, with D perhaps matching TRBD2 (5 bases). CDR1 and CDR2 from the germline V gene are LNHDA and SQIVND (reference sequence). Trimming pared 5 bases from V and 3 bases from J, leaving 11 bases between. The CDR3 loop spans 14 amino acids. CDR3 bases: TGTGCCAGTAGTTTCACCGGGGTCTACAATGAGCAGTTCTTC. Its protein is CASSFTGVYNEQFF.

By share, this clone counts as medium-sized. This rearrangement joins TRBV4-2 to TRBJ1-6; 9 positions agree with TRBD1. The CDR3 length is 15 residues. J lost 8 bases, V lost 1 base, and 3 bases had no gene match. Germline V gives CDR1 LGHNA, CDR2 YNFKEQ. CDR3 sequence reads: CASSQGGQGDSPLHF. The CDR3 DNA reads TGTGCCAGCAGCCAAGGGGGACAGGGCGATTCACCCCTCCACTTT.

This chain joins TRBV5-1 and TRBJ1-1, with D possibly matching TRBD1 (6 bases). The CDR3 covers 12 residues. Germline-derived CDR1 and CDR2 are SGHRS and YFSETQ. V was shortened by 4 bases and J by 5 bases, with 9 bases between the two germline ends. CDR3: CASSPGETEAFF. The CDR3 nucleotides are TGCGCCAGCAGCCCAGGGGAAACTGAAGCTTTCTTT.

The V call is TRBV29-1, the J call TRBJ1-1, with 7 bases fitting TRBD1. The CDR3 runs 16 residues. The germline V gene encodes CDR1 SQVTM and CDR2 ANQGSEA. V trimming: 6 bases; J trimming: 0 bases; junction bases outside the gene matches: 13. The CDR3 loop is CSVGRTGSVMNTEAFF. The CDR3 DNA is TGCAGCGTGGGCAGGACAGGTTCGGTAATGAACACTGAAGCTTTCTTT.

Concerning this clone: Other DNA sequences of this sample code for an identical CDR3. The chain is built from TRBV2 and TRBJ2-7; possibly TRBD1 for D (5 bases). V was clipped by 4 bases and J by 3 bases, with 7 bases between them. Germline V gene sequence: CDR1 SNHLY, CDR2 FYNNEI. This CDR3 is 12 amino acids long. CDR3 loop: CASSGGSYEQYF. The CDR3 bases are TGTGCCAGCAGTGGGGGCAGCTACGAGCAGTACTTC.

In the case of this clone: An end of the junction does not agree with germline; a read error may underlie this. The V gene is TRBV4-1, the J gene TRBJ1-1, with 7 bases that match TRBD1. This CDR3 region has 15 residues. Germline V gives CDR1 MGHRA, CDR2 YSYEKL. The CDR3 coding sequence is TGCGCCAGCAGCCAAGATGACAGGGCGAACGCTGAAGCTTTCTTT. It yields the protein CASSQDDRANAEAFF.

This clone was seen only a few times. The chain uses TRBV5-4 and TRBJ1-1; D gene unclear. The germline V and J ends were trimmed by 0 bases and 0 bases, with 9 bases remaining between them. Germline V gene lookup returns CDR1 SGHNT and CDR2 YYREEE (reference sequence). This CDR3 is 15 amino acids long. The chain's CDR3 is CASSLDVAVNTEAFF. The CDR3 DNA sequence: TGTGCCAGCAGCTTGGACGTGGCGGTGAACACTGAAGCTTTCTTT.

This clone was observed once. The chain links TRBV4-1 to TRBJ2-5, with 7 bases lining up with TRBD1. The DNA end is a closer match to TRBJ2-7, so the J assignment may be wrong. Germline V CDR1 and CDR2: MGHRA, YSYEKL. The CDR3 totals 16 residues. The CDR3 is CASSHLGQTLPYEQYF. The DNA for the CDR3 is TGCGCCAGCAGCCACTTGGGACAGACCTTACCCTACGAGCAGTACTTC.

This clone has only one observation. V is TRBV19 and J is TRBJ1-1; TRBD1 might be the D (5 bases). Trimming stripped 7 bases from V and 4 bases from J, with 13 bases between. Per germline, CDR1 LNHDA and CDR2 SQIVND (reference sequence). This CDR3 comprises 13 residues. The CDR3 loop is CASNNGGGTEAFF. CDR3 DNA sequence: TGTGCCAGTAATAACGGGGGGGGCACTGAAGCTTTCTTT.

The genes are TRBV6-5 and TRBJ2-1; the match to TRBD2 covers 13 bases. The CDR3 has 15 amino acids. V lost 6 bases to trimming and J lost 6 bases; unmatched junction nucleotides: 5. Germline V gene sequence: CDR1 MNHEY, CDR2 SVGAGI. The CDR3 loop is CASRMGTSGVNEQFF. The CDR3 DNA reads as TGTGCCAGCAGAATGGGGACTAGCGGGGTCAATGAGCAGTTCTTC.

This chain connects TRBV5-1 to TRBJ1-4; tentative D call: TRBD1 (6 bases). The V gene's germline CDR1 is SGHRS and CDR2 YFSETQ. There are 15 residues in the CDR3. V was clipped by 0 bases and J by 6 bases, with 12 bases between them. This CDR3 reads CASSLVSGGHEKLFF. CDR3 nucleotide sequence: TGCGCCAGCAGCTTGGTTTCGGGGGGCCATGAAAAACTGTTTTTT.

The rearrangement joins TRBV6-4 to TRBJ1-6; 11 bases align to TRBD1. With V trimmed by 2 bases and J by 1 base, 7 bases remained unmatched. CDR3 length: 19 amino acids. CDR1 MRHNA and CDR2 SNTAGT come from the germline V gene. The CDR3 loop is CASSDPGTGGRSYNSPLHF. For the CDR3, the DNA is TGTGCCAGCAGTGACCCCGGGACAGGGGGACGTTCCTATAATTCACCCCTCCACTTT.

The rearrangement links TRBV5-1 to TRBJ2-7; TRBD2 agrees at 7 bases. CDR1 is SGHRS and CDR2 is YFSETQ in the germline V gene. This CDR3 has 16 amino acids. V shed 4 bases, J shed 4 bases, and the junction held 14 bases outside the gene matches. The CDR3 reads CASSPPLSGIRYEQYF. The CDR3 nucleotides are TGCGCCAGCAGCCCCCCTTTAAGCGGGATCCGATACGAGCAGTACTTC.

The chain has TRBV9 and TRBJ2-7, with 14 bases identical to TRBD2. Germline V gives CDR1 SGDLS, CDR2 YYNGEE. The CDR3 runs to 17 residues. Trimming removed 4 bases from V and 1 base from J; junction bases left unmatched: 7. The DNA for the CDR3 is TGTGCCAGCAGCCTCGGGACTAGCGGGAGTGGATCCTACGAGCAGTACTTC. Its translation is CASSLGTSGSGSYEQYF.

J is TRBJ2-1 and V is TRBV11-1; tentative D call: TRBD1 (5 bases). The V end was cut by 5 bases, the J end by 7 bases, with 18 bases between. Germline CDR1 is SGHAT and CDR2 is FQDESV (reference sequence). The CDR3 has 15 amino acids. CDR3 coding DNA: TGTGCCAGCAGCCCGCATAGGGGCTTTTGGAATGAGCAGTTCTTC. Its translation is CASSPHRGFWNEQFF. Drawing the rest from reference TRBV11-1 and TRBJ2-1, the complete variable domain is EAEVAQSPRYKITEKSQAVAFWCDPISGHATLYWYRQILGQGPELLVQFQDESVVDDSQLPKDRFSAERLKGVDSTLKIQPAELGDSAMYLCASSPHRGFWNEQFFGPGTRLTVL.

In its sample, this clone was seen once. CDR3 nucleotide sequence: TGTGCCAGTACCCCGGACAGTTCTAACTATGGCTACACCTTC. Protein product: CASTPDSSNYGYTF. The chain has TRBV19 and TRBJ1-2, with D maybe TRBD1 (6 bases). In germline, CDR1 is LNHDA, CDR2 SQIVND (reference sequence). The length of the CDR3 is 14 residues. Trimming shortened V by 7 bases and J by 0 bases, and 12 bases separated the two germline ends.

V is TRBV18 and J is TRBJ1-3; 7 nucleotides agree with TRBD1. Germline-derived CDR1 and CDR2 are KGHSH and LQKENI. The CDR3 runs 14 residues. V dropped 2 bases and J dropped 8; count of bases not matched to a gene: 6. CDR3 coding DNA: TGTGCCAGCTCACCATGGGCAGGGGGTGACACCATATATTTT. This translates into CASSPWAGGDTIYF.

The rearrangement uses TRBV5-1 and TRBJ2-3; 8 bases agree with TRBD2. CDR1 and CDR2 (germline): SGHRS, YFSETQ. With 2 bases clipped from V and 4 bases from J, the junction kept 3 bases outside the gene matches. CDR3 size: 14 residues. CDR3 sequence: CASSFGGAADTQYF. The CDR3 DNA sequence: TGCGCCAGCAGCTTCGGGGGGGCCGCAGATACGCAGTATTTT.

The rearrangement links TRBV12-1 to TRBJ2-7; the table's D call TRBD2 went unverified against the DNA. TRBV12-1 is deemed a pseudogene. This CDR3 is built from 18 residues. CDR3 in DNA: TGTGCCAGCAGCCTCCGACCCGGGACTAGCGATGGAGGCTACGAGCAGTACTTC. Amino acids: CASSLRPGTSDGGYEQYF.